These 24 T cell receptor beta chains share one sample of origin, sequenced in a study of beta chain features in type 1 diabetes. Expressed TCRB transcripts got sequenced, as all isolated RNA was reverse transcribed. The assay was immunoSEQ multiplex PCR, and TCRdb's table has in-frame clones only and misses some. The table lists about 38,000 clones, about two thirds of them singletons, with 2% to 2.5% in the top ten. Sequencing was done on a sample of Tregs from blood. All receptors derive from a woman aged 25 to 39 in good health.

V usage is TRBV4-2 and J usage is TRBJ2-7; TRBD2 might be the D (6 bases). The CDR3 totals 13 residues. Germline V gives CDR1 LGHNA, CDR2 YNFKEQ. V lost 2 bases to trimming and J lost 3 bases, with 8 bases between them. In DNA form, the CDR3 reads TGTGCCAGCAGCCAACGACTAGTCTACGAGCAGTACTTC. Translating gives CASSQRLVYEQYF.

This rearrangement joins TRBV25-1 to TRBJ1-1; perhaps TRBD1 as D (6 bases). CDR1 is MGHDK, CDR2 SYGVNS, per germline. Trimming cost V 7 bases and J 1 base, with 16 bases left between them. This CDR3 has 15 residues. The chain's CDR3 is CASNGAGAGNTEAFF. CDR3 nucleotides: TGTGCCAGCAACGGTGCGGGGGCGGGGAACACTGAAGCTTTCTTT.

The gene calls are TRBV4-3 and TRBJ2-5; 13 nucleotides match TRBD2. The CDR3 consists of 17 residues. Germline CDR1 reads LGHNA; CDR2 reads YSLEER. The junction had 5 bases not matched to a gene; V was cut back by 0 bases and J by 4 bases. CDR3 in amino acids: CASSQDRTSGSLETQYF. The CDR3 DNA sequence: TGCGCCAGCAGCCAAGATCGGACTAGCGGGAGTTTAGAGACCCAGTACTTC.

Only a few counts were recorded for this clone. The rearrangement uses TRBV27 and TRBJ2-1; TRBD2 might be the D (7 bases). From germline, CDR1 is MNHEY and CDR2 SMNVEV (reference sequence). Trimming cost V 2 bases and J 2 bases, with 13 bases left between them. The CDR3 sequence is 16 residues long. The CDR3 sequence: CASSLGRGGTYNEQFF. CDR3 coding DNA: TGTGCCAGCAGTTTAGGGAGGGGGGGAACCTACAATGAGCAGTTCTTC.

CDR3 DNA sequence: TGTGCCACCTCTCGCGGGAGTAGCACAGATACGCAGTATTTT. Protein: CATSRGSSTDTQYF. The chain links TRBV25-1 to TRBJ2-3; 7 bases agree with TRBD2. Germline CDR1 and CDR2: MGHDK and SYGVNS. The CDR3 length is 14 residues. Trimming removed 10 bases from V and 0 bases from J; junction bases left unmatched: 7. Full variable domain (rest looked up from reference TRBV25-1 and TRBJ2-3): EADIYQTPRYLVIGTGKKITLECSQTMGHDKMYWYQQDPGMELHLIHYSYGVNSTEKGDLSSESTVSRIRTEHFPLTLESARPSHTSQYLCATSRGSSTDTQYFGPGTRLTVL.

This clone has more than one count but fewer than ten. This chain links TRBV7-2 with TRBJ2-3; 12 bases line up with TRBD2. The germline CDR1 and CDR2 sequences are SGHTA and FQGNSA. The CDR3 sequence is 17 residues long. V lost 5 bases to trimming and J lost 4 bases; unmatched junction nucleotides: 10. The CDR3 loop is CASSDPRLAGAADTQYF. CDR3 coding DNA: TGTGCCAGCAGCGACCCCAGACTAGCGGGAGCCGCAGATACGCAGTATTTT. Full variable domain (rest looked up from reference TRBV7-2 and TRBJ2-3): GAGVSQSPSNKVTEKGKDVELRCDPISGHTALYWYRQSLGQGLEFLIYFQGNSAPDKSGLPSDRFSAERTGGSVSTLTIQRTQQEDSAVYLCASSDPRLAGAADTQYFGPGTRLTVL.

This clone was seen a handful of times. V gene TRBV7-2 combines with J gene TRBJ2-7; D is perhaps TRBD2 (6 bases). V lost 1 base to trimming and J lost 0 bases, with 10 bases between them. Germline V gene lookup returns CDR1 SGHTA and CDR2 FQGNSA. This CDR3 is built from 15 residues. CDR3 DNA: TGTGCCAGCAGCTTAGGTCACGGGGGCTCCTACGAGCAGTACTTC. Amino acid sequence: CASSLGHGGSYEQYF.

As regards this clone: The junction shows a germline mismatch at one end, possibly a read error. The chain is built from TRBV27 and TRBJ1-4; D is perhaps TRBD1 (6 bases). The CDR3 sequence is 16 residues long. Germline CDR1 and CDR2: MNHEY and SMNVEV (reference sequence). The CDR3: CASSLSTGPFNGKLFF. CDR3 nucleotide sequence: TGTGCCAGCAGTTTATCAACAGGGCCCTTTAATGGAAAACTGTTTTTT. The variable domain in full, with the rest retrieved from reference TRBV27 and TRBJ1-4, is EAQVTQNPRYLITVTGKKLTVTCSQNMNHEYMSWYRQDPGLGLRQIYYSMNVEVTDKGDVPEGYKVSRKEKRNFPLILESPSPNQTSLYFCASSLSTGPFNGKLFFGSGTQLSVL.

This clone was seen a few times. This chain joins TRBV6-1 and TRBJ2-2, with a possible D match to TRBD1 (5 bases). This CDR3 has 13 amino acids. The V end lost 7 bases, the J end lost 1 base, and 7 bases lay between the germline ends. CDR1 is MNHNS and CDR2 is SASEGT in the germline V gene. The CDR3 loop is CASNDRNTGELFF. The DNA of the CDR3 is TGTGCCAGCAACGACAGGAACACCGGGGAGCTGTTTTTT.

The chain recombines TRBV6-6 with TRBJ2-7; the match to TRBD2 covers 8 bases. J lost 4 bases, V lost 7 bases, and 12 bases had no gene match. This CDR3 contains 15 residues. Per the germline V gene, CDR1 is MNHNY and CDR2 is SVGAGI (reference sequence). The CDR3 sequence is CASTRLAGGGYEQYF. DNA of the CDR3: TGTGCCAGCACCCGCCTTGCGGGAGGTGGTTACGAGCAGTACTTC.

The CDR3 loop reads CASSLGFMSSGSKGETQYF. For the CDR3, the DNA is TGTGCCAGCAGCTTAGGTTTTATGTCTAGCGGGAGTAAGGGAGAGACCCAGTACTTC. This chain links TRBV7-8 with TRBJ2-5; 10 bases map to TRBD2. This CDR3 region has 19 residues. V lost 1 base, J lost 4 bases, and 15 bases stayed unmatched. Germline V lookup: CDR1 SGHVS, CDR2 FQNEAQ.

The gene calls are TRBV18 and TRBJ1-1, with D perhaps matching TRBD1 (5 bases). The CDR3 totals 14 residues. The V end lost 2 bases, the J end lost 5 bases, and 12 bases lay between the germline ends. The germline CDR1 and CDR2 sequences are KGHSH and LQKENI. The CDR3 here is CASSPMQGQTEAFF. The CDR3 coding sequence is TGTGCCAGCTCACCAATGCAGGGTCAGACTGAAGCTTTCTTT.

This clone was recorded a few times. The chain joins TRBV29-1 to TRBJ2-3; 9 bases match TRBD2. Germline-derived CDR1 and CDR2 are SQVTM and ANQGSEA. The length of the CDR3 is 14 residues. J was trimmed by 2 bases and V by 8 bases; bases with no gene match: 8. The CDR3 DNA sequence: TGCAGCCTCTATAGCGGGAGAGTCACAGATACGCAGTATTTT. Residues: CSLYSGRVTDTQYF.

V usage is TRBV7-3 and J usage is TRBJ2-5; TRBD1 matches at 8 bases. The germline V gene has CDR1 SGHTA and CDR2 FQGTGA. The CDR3 has 14 residues. The ends lost 5 bases at V and 3 bases at J; junction bases unmatched: 5. In DNA, the CDR3 is TGTGCCAGCAGCCTACAGGGGGTAAAAGAGACCCAGTACTTC. This translates into CASSLQGVKETQYF. The variable domain in full, completed from reference TRBV7-3 and TRBJ2-5, reads GAGVSQTPSNKVTEKGKYVELRCDPISGHTALYWYRQSLGQGPEFLIYFQGTGAADDSGLPNDRFFAVRPEGSVSTLKIQRTERGDSAVYLCASSLQGVKETQYFGPGTRLLVL.

The rearrangement links TRBV19 to TRBJ2-1; 12 positions agree with TRBD2. V lost 4 bases and J lost 6; bases outside the gene matches: 4. The CDR3 is 15 amino acids. CDR1 and CDR2 (germline): LNHDA, SQIVND (reference sequence). In DNA form, the CDR3 reads TGTGCCAGTAGTAAACTAGCGGGAGGAAGCAATGAGCAGTTCTTC. Residues: CASSKLAGGSNEQFF.

The chain's CDR3 is CASSVGIYNEQFF. The CDR3 DNA is TGTGCCAGCAGCGTCGGTATATACAATGAGCAGTTCTTC. The chain joins TRBV9 to TRBJ2-1; D uncertain. The CDR3 is 13 amino acids. With 2 bases removed from V and 4 bases from J, the gap between germline ends came to 7 bases. Germline lookup yields CDR1 SGDLS and CDR2 YYNGEE.

The V gene is TRBV6-1, the J gene TRBJ2-7, with 12 bases fitting TRBD2. Unmatched junction bases numbered 5, after V lost 7 bases and J lost 1 base. Germline V gene data show CDR1 as MNHNS and CDR2 as SASEGT. This CDR3 is built from 15 residues. In DNA, the CDR3 is TGTGCCAGCACTATGACTAGCGGGGGATCCTACGAGCAGTACTTC. It codes for CASTMTSGGSYEQYF.

CDR3 residues: CASSHRDQTLYEQYF. CDR3 bases: TGTGCCAGCAGTCACAGGGACCAAACGCTCTACGAGCAGTACTTC. The J gene is TRBJ2-7, the V gene TRBV6-5, with D possibly TRBD1 on 6 matching bases. Germline V gene lookup returns CDR1 MNHEY and CDR2 SVGAGI. V was shortened by 5 bases and J by 3 bases, with 17 bases between the two germline ends. This CDR3 comprises 15 residues.

V and J are TRBV10-3 and TRBJ2-3, with TRBD2 matching 9 bases. The germline gives CDR1 ENHRY, CDR2 SYGVKD. The CDR3 totals 17 residues. V shed 0 bases and J 7 bases; nucleotides not matched to a gene: 11. The CDR3 DNA reads TGTGCCATCAGTGAGTCGGTAGGACGGCGGGAGGGCAATACGCAGTATTTT. Translating it yields CAISESVGRREGNTQYF.

This clone was seen just once. The chain combines TRBV18 with TRBJ2-1; 14 bases map to TRBD2. V dropped 3 bases and J dropped 5; count of bases not matched to a gene: 3. Germline lookup yields CDR1 KGHSH and CDR2 LQKENI. The CDR3 contains 16 residues. The CDR3 sequence is CASSPGLAGGHNEQFF. The CDR3 DNA reads as TGTGCCAGCTCACCCGGACTAGCGGGAGGCCACAATGAGCAGTTCTTC.

The V call is TRBV11-2, the J call TRBJ1-4; the D gene is possibly TRBD1 (5 bases). This CDR3 contains 14 residues. The V and J ends lost 1 base and 8 bases respectively, with 11 bases between them. Germline assignment: CDR1 SGHAT and CDR2 FQNNGV. DNA for the CDR3: TGTGCCAGCAGCTTAGGGGGGGAAGGCGAAAAACTGTTTTTT. Residues: CASSLGGEGEKLFF.

The V gene is TRBV7-9, the J gene TRBJ2-1; TRBD1 matches at 7 bases. Per germline, CDR1 SEHNR and CDR2 FQNEAQ (reference sequence). CDR3 size: 14 residues. The junction had 10 bases not matched to a gene; V was cut back by 5 bases and J by 9 bases. The CDR3 sequence: CASSVQTGEREQFF. The CDR3 nucleotides are TGTGCCAGCAGCGTGCAAACAGGGGAGCGTGAGCAGTTCTTC.

This clone has just one count. The genes are TRBV18 and TRBJ2-1; D gene ambiguous. Trimming shortened V by 3 bases and J by 0 bases, and 9 bases separated the two germline ends. CDR3 size: 15 residues. CDR1 KGHSH and CDR2 LQKENI come from the germline V gene. The CDR3 sequence: CASSPITSSYNEQFF. In DNA, the CDR3 is TGTGCCAGCTCACCCATTACGAGCTCCTACAATGAGCAGTTCTTC. Combining the CDR3 with reference TRBV18 and TRBJ2-1 gives the whole variable domain NAGVMQNPRHLVRRRGQEARLRCSPMKGHSHVYWYRQLPEEGLKFMVYLQKENIIDESGMPKERFSAEFPKEGPSILRIQQVVRGDSAAYFCASSPITSSYNEQFFGPGTRLTVL.

The gene calls are TRBV5-1 and TRBJ2-1; 12 nucleotides align to TRBD2. Germline CDR1 and CDR2: SGHRS and YFSETQ. Trimming at V came to 0 bases and at J to 0 bases, leaving 13 bases not matched to a gene. The CDR3 length is 21 residues. The CDR3 DNA reads TGCGCCAGCAGCTTGGCGGGGGGGCTAGCGGGAGGGCAAAGCTCCTACAATGAGCAGTTCTTC. It specifies CASSLAGGLAGGQSSYNEQFF.